These 18 T cell receptor beta chains were all obtained from the same sample, sequenced in a study of PD-1 and CTLA-4 blockade in melanoma. Sequenced by immunoSEQ multiplex PCR; TCRdb stores in-frame clones only, minus some. The sample includes roughly 30,000 clones, around 93% seen only once; the top ten take about 8.6%. This sample comprised CD8+ T cells from peripheral blood, obtained from a patient given anti-PD-1 treatment. These receptors originate from a human donor with melanoma.

J is TRBJ2-1 and V is TRBV6-1; 9 positions match TRBD2. The CDR3 is 15 residues long. From germline, CDR1 is MNHNS and CDR2 SASEGT. The V and J ends lost 3 bases and 5 bases, in that order; junction bases with no gene match: 5. The CDR3, as DNA: TGTGCCAGCAGTGATACGGCGGGAGGGAACAATGAGCAGTTCTTC. Amino acid sequence: CASSDTAGGNNEQFF.

V is TRBV19 and J is TRBJ2-7; D may be TRBD2 (6 bases). The germline V gene has CDR1 LNHDA and CDR2 SQIVND (reference sequence). This CDR3 has 17 residues. The V and J ends lost 3 bases and 0 bases respectively, with 18 bases between them. In DNA form, the CDR3 reads TGTGCCAGTAGTATTACCCGCCAACTAGCTATCTCCTACGAGCAGTACTTC. It codes for CASSITRQLAISYEQYF.

The V call is TRBV9, the J call TRBJ2-1, with TRBD2 matching over 10 bases. The ends lost 4 bases at V and 7 bases at J; junction bases unmatched: 11. In germline, CDR1 is SGDLS, CDR2 YYNGEE. There are 16 residues in the CDR3. The CDR3 loop reads CASSPPAAGGPNEQFF. The CDR3 DNA is TGTGCCAGCAGCCCCCCCGCAGCGGGAGGGCCAAATGAGCAGTTCTTC.

The rearrangement uses TRBV5-1 and TRBJ1-1, with 9 bases fitting TRBD1. Germline V CDR1 and CDR2: SGHRS, YFSETQ. This CDR3 region has 15 residues. V shed 0 bases, J shed 3 bases, and the junction held 3 bases outside the gene matches. CDR3 nucleotides: TGCGCCAGCAGCTTGGGGGACAGGGCGTACACTGAAGCTTTCTTT. Protein product: CASSLGDRAYTEAFF. The full variable domain, with the rest looked up from reference TRBV5-1 and TRBJ1-1, is KAGVTQTPRYLIKTRGQQVTLSCSPISGHRSVSWYQQTPGQGLQFLFEYFSETQRNKGNFPGRFSGRQFSNSRSEMNVSTLELGDSALYLCASSLGDRAYTEAFFGQGTRLTVV.

The chain joins TRBV19 to TRBJ2-7; D possibly uses TRBD1 or TRBD2 (5 bases each). The CDR3 totals 12 residues. Looked up from germline, CDR1 is LNHDA and CDR2 is SQIVND (reference sequence). Trimming stripped 9 bases from V and 3 bases from J, with 12 bases between. The CDR3 DNA follows: TGTGCCAGCCAGGGACCGAACTACGAGCAGTACTTC. Amino acids: CASQGPNYEQYF.

This CDR3 reads CASSLVERREEPDTQYF. The CDR3 coding sequence is TGTGCCAGCAGCTTAGTAGAGAGGCGGGAGGAGCCAGATACGCAGTATTTT. V and J are TRBV11-2 and TRBJ2-3, with 8 bases fitting TRBD2. CDR3 length: 17 residues. Germline loops: CDR1 SGHAT, CDR2 FQNNGV. The junction had 10 bases not matched to a gene; V was cut back by 1 base and J by 4 bases.

The gene calls are TRBV19 and TRBJ2-7, with 12 bases identical to TRBD2. Germline V gives CDR1 LNHDA, CDR2 SQIVND (reference sequence). J was trimmed by 3 bases and V by 1 base; bases with no gene match: 4. The CDR3 covers 16 residues. The CDR3 nucleotides read TGTGCCAGTAGTATAGTGGGACTAGCGGGCTTCTACGAGCAGTACTTC. Residues: CASSIVGLAGFYEQYF.

Here the CDR3 reads CAWSTGAQLNGYTF. The CDR3 DNA follows: TGTGCCTGGTCGACAGGGGCGCAACTGAATGGCTACACCTTC. The chain recombines TRBV30 with TRBJ1-2, with 8 bases matching TRBD1. V dropped 5 bases and J dropped 6; count of bases not matched to a gene: 11. The CDR3 has 14 amino acids. CDR1 and CDR2 from the germline V gene are GTSNPN and SVGIG (reference sequence).

V gene TRBV27 combines with J gene TRBJ2-5, with 11 positions matching TRBD2. CDR1 and CDR2 from the germline V gene are MNHEY and SMNVEV (reference sequence). The CDR3 covers 15 residues. Losses at the gene ends were 5 bases for V and 5 bases for J; bases not matched to a gene: 7. For the CDR3, the DNA is TGTGCCAGCAGTCCCTCACTAGCGGGAGATGAGACCCAGTACTTC. It codes for CASSPSLAGDETQYF.

The gene calls are TRBV12-3 or TRBV12-4 and TRBJ1-1; D is undetermined. The CDR3 loop spans 11 amino acids. V lost 6 bases and J lost 5, with 7 bases in between. CDR3 loop: CASSLGTEAFF. As DNA, the CDR3 is TGTGCCAGCAGCCTAGGGACTGAAGCTTTCTTT.

The V call is TRBV11-2, the J call TRBJ1-2; D perhaps matches TRBD1 (6 bases). CDR3 length: 15 amino acids. Trimming removed 4 bases from V and 6 bases from J, with 18 bases in between. CDR1 is SGHAT, CDR2 FQNNGV, per germline. The CDR3 here is CASSSGGGQRDGYTF. The CDR3 region has the DNA TGTGCCAGCAGCTCTGGGGGGGGGCAACGGGATGGCTACACCTTC.

This clone was counted once. The chain recombines TRBV5-5 with TRBJ1-1; D call uncertain. V was clipped by 4 bases and J by 4 bases, with 17 bases between them. Germline loops: CDR1 SGHKS, CDR2 YYEKEE (reference sequence). The CDR3 has 15 residues. The CDR3 region has the DNA TGTGCCAGCAGCCGTACCGACCCAGCGGGCACTGAAGCTTTCTTT. Encoded protein: CASSRTDPAGTEAFF.

V is TRBV19 and J is TRBJ1-1; D remains ambiguous. The germline V gene encodes CDR1 LNHDA and CDR2 SQIVND (reference sequence). V was clipped by 3 bases and J by 3 bases, with 5 bases between them. This CDR3 spans 12 amino acids. CDR3: CASSMGYTEAFF. The CDR3 DNA reads as TGTGCCAGTAGTATGGGATACACTGAAGCTTTCTTT.

V usage is TRBV7-9 and J usage is TRBJ2-7; 8 positions match TRBD1. Germline CDR1 SEHNR, CDR2 FQNEAQ (reference sequence). V was clipped by 5 bases and J by 2 bases; unmatched bases: 5. This CDR3 contains 14 residues. CDR3 DNA: TGTGCCAGCAGCCGGGACAGGTTAACCTACGAGCAGTACTTC. It yields the protein CASSRDRLTYEQYF.

In this sample, this clone turned up a few times. The gene calls are TRBV19 and TRBJ1-5, with D tentatively TRBD1 (6 bases). The CDR3 consists of 16 residues. Germline V CDR1 and CDR2: LNHDA, SQIVND (reference sequence). Deletions cut 9 bases from V and 0 bases from J, with 18 bases between. The CDR3 DNA is TGTGCCAGCTCAACCGGGACAACCTATAGCAATCAGCCCCAGCATTTT. This gives the protein CASSTGTTYSNQPQHF.

This rearrangement joins TRBV7-9 to TRBJ1-1; D not certain. V lost 4 bases and J 7 bases, leaving 10 bases between the germline ends. This CDR3 is 12 amino acids long. Germline V gene lookup returns CDR1 SEHNR and CDR2 FQNEAQ (reference sequence). DNA of the CDR3: TGTGCCAGCAGCTACTACGAGGGTGAAGCTTTCTTT. Amino acid sequence: CASSYYEGEAFF.

The chain uses TRBV3-1 (or the pseudogene TRBV3-2) and TRBJ2-7, with TRBD2 matching over 9 bases. Unmatched junction bases numbered 2, after V lost 0 bases and J lost 2 bases. The CDR3 is made up of 15 amino acids. Germline CDR1 reads LGHDT; CDR2 reads YNNKEL (reference sequence). The chain's CDR3 is CASSQDGGRAYEQYF. CDR3 nucleotides: TGTGCCAGCAGCCAAGACGGCGGGAGGGCCTACGAGCAGTACTTC.

V and J are TRBV3-1 (or the pseudogene TRBV3-2) and TRBJ1-1, with D uncertain. From germline, CDR1 is LGHDT and CDR2 YNNKEL (reference sequence). This CDR3 spans 14 amino acids. V lost 0 bases and J 5 bases, leaving 10 bases between the germline ends. The CDR3 DNA reads TGTGCCAGCAGCCAAGATGGCCAGCCTACTGAAGCTTTCTTT. The encoded protein is CASSQDGQPTEAFF.